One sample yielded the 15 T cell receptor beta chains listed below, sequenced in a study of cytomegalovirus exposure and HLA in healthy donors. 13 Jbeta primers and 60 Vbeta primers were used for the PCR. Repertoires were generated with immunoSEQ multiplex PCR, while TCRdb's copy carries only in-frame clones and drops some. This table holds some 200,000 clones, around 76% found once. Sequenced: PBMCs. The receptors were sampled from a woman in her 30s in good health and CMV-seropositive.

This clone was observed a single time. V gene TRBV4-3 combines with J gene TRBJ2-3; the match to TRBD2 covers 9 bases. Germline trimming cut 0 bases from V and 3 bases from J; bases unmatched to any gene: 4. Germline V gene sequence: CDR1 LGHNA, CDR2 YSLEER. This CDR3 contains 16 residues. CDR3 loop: CASSQDRTSATDTQYF. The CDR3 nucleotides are TGCGCCAGCAGCCAAGACAGGACTAGCGCGACAGATACGCAGTATTTT.

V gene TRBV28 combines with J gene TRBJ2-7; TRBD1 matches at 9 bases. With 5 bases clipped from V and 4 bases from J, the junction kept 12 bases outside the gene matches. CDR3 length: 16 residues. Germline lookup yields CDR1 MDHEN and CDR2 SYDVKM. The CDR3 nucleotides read TGTGCCAGCAGTGGAGGCGGGACAGGGAATCGGTACGAGCAGTACTTC. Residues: CASSGGGTGNRYEQYF.

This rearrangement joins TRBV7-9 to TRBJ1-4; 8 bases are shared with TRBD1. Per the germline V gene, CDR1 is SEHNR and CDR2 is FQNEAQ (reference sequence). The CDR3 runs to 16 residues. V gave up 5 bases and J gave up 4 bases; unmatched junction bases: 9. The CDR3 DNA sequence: TGTGCCAGCAGCCCCGGGCCCGGACAGGGTAATGAAAAACTGTTTTTT. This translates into CASSPGPGQGNEKLFF.

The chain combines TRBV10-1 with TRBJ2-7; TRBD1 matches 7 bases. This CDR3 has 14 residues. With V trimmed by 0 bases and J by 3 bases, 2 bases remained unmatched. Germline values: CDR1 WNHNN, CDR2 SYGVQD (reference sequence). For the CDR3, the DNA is TGCGCCAGCAGTGAGTCGAGGACAGGCTACGAGCAGTACTTC. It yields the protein CASSESRTGYEQYF.

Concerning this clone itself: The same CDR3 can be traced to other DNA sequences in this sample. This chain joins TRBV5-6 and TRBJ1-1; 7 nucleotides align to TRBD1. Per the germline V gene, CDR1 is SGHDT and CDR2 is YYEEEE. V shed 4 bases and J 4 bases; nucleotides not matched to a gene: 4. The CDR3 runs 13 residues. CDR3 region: CASSGNRGTEAFF. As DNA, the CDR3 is TGTGCCAGCAGCGGTAACAGGGGCACTGAAGCTTTCTTT.

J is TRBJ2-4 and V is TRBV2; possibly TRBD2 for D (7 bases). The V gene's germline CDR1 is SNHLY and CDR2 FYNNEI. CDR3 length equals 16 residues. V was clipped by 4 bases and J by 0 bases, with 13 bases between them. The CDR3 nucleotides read TGTGCCAGCAGTGCCTTGCGGGGGCTAGCCAAAAACATTCAGTACTTC. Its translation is CASSALRGLAKNIQYF.

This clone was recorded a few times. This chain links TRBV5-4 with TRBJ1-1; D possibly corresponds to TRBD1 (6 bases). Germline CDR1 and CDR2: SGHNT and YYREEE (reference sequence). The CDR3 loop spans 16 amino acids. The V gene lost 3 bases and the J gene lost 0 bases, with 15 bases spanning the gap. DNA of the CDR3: TGTGCCAGCAGCTCGATGAACAGGGCTATGAACACTGAAGCTTTCTTT. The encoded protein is CASSSMNRAMNTEAFF.

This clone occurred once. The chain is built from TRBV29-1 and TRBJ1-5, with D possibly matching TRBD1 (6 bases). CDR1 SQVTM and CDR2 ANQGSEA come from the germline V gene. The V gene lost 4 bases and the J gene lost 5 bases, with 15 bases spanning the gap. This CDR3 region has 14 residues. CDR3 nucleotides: TGCAGCGTTGTAGCAGGGGCGGAAGATCAGCCCCAGCATTTT. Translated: CSVVAGAEDQPQHF.

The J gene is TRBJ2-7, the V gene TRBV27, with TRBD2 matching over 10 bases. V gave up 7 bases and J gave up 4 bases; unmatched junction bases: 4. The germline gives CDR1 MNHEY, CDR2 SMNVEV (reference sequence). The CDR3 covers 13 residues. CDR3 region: CASTPSGSYEQYF. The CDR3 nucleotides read TGTGCCAGCACTCCTAGCGGGAGTTACGAGCAGTACTTC.

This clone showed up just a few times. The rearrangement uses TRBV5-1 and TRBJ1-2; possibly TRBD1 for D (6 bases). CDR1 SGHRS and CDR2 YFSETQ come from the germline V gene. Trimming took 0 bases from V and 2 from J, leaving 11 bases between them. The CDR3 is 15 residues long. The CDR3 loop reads CASSLGTGRNYGYTF. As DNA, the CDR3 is TGCGCCAGCAGCTTGGGTACAGGGAGAAACTATGGCTACACCTTC.

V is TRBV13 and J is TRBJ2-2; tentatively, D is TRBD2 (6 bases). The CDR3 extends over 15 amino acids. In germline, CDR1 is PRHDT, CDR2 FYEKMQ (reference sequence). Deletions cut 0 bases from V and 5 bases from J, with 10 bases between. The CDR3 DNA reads TGTGCCAGCAGCTTAGGTCCGCGGGAAACCGGGGAGCTGTTTTTT. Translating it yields CASSLGPRETGELFF.

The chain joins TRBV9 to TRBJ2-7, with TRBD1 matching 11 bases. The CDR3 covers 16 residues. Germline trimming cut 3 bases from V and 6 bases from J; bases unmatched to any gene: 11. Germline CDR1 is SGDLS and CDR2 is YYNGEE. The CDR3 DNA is TGTGCCAGCAGCGCGCGACCGGGACAGGGGGTCGGCGAGCAGTACTTC. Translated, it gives CASSARPGQGVGEQYF.

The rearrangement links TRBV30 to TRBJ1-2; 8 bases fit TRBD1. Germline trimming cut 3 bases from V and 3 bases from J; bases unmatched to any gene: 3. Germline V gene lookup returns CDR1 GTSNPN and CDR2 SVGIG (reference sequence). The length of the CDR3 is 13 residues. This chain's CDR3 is CAWSDRGDYGYTF. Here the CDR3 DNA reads TGTGCCTGGAGCGACAGGGGAGACTATGGCTACACCTTC. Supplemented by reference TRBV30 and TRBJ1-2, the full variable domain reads SQTIHQWPATLVQPVGSPLSLECTVEGTSNPNLYWYRQAAGRGLQLLFYSVGIGQISSEVPQNLSASRPQDRQFILSSKKLLLSDSGFYLCAWSDRGDYGYTFGSGTRLTVV.

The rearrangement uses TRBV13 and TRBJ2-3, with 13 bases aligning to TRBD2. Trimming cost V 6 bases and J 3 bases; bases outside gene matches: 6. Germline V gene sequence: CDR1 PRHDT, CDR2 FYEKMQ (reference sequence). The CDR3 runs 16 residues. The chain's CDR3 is CASREGLAGRTDTQYF. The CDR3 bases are TGTGCCAGCAGGGAGGGACTAGCGGGAAGAACAGATACGCAGTATTTT.

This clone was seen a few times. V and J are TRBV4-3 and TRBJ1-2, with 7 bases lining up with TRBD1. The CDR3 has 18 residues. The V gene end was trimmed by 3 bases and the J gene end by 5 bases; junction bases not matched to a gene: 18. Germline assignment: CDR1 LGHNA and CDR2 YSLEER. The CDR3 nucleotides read TGCGCCAGCAGCCACCACCCGGGACAGTCAAATCGGGCTTATGGCTACACCTTC. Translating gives CASSHHPGQSNRAYGYTF.